This T cell receptor (beta chain) was recorded in a study of blood T cell repertoires in COVID-19. During active infection, Seattle patients enrolled and were then monitored through disease. As concerns this clone: A junction boundary mismatches the germline segment, possibly from a read error.

TCRdb's copy holds only in-frame clones and misses some; the assay was immunoSEQ multiplex PCR. The sample carries under 200,000 clones, about 86% recorded once. The CDR3 extends over 14 amino acids. The germline V gene encodes CDR1 SGHTA and CDR2 FQGNSA. Material: peripheral blood. This sequence joins TRBV7-2 and TRBJ2-5; 11 bases line up with TRBD2. The TCR was taken from a woman aged 55-70 years with COVID-19, enrolled during active disease. CDR3 residues: CASSLAGGGETQYF. In DNA form, the CDR3 reads TGTGCCAGCAGCCTAGCGGGAGGAGGCGAGACCCAGTACTTC.